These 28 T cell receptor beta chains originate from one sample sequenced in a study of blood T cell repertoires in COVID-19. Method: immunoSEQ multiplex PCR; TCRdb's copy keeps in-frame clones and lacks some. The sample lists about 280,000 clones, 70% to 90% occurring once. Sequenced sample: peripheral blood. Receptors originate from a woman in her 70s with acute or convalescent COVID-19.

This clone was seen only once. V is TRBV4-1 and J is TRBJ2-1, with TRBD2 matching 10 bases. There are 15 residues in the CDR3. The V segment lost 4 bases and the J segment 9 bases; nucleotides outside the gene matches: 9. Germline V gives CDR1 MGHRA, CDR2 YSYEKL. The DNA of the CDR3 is TGCGCCAGCAGCCGCCCAAGCGGGGGGGCTGCTGAGCAGTTCTTC. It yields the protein CASSRPSGGAAEQFF.

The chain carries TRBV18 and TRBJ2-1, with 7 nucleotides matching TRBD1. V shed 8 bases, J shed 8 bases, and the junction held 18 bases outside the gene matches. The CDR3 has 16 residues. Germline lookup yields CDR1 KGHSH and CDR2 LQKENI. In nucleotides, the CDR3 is TGTGCCAGCCGCCAGTTTTCGGGCATTCAGGGGGATGAGCAGTTCTTC. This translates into CASRQFSGIQGDEQFF. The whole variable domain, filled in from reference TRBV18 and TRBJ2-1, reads NAGVMQNPRHLVRRRGQEARLRCSPMKGHSHVYWYRQLPEEGLKFMVYLQKENIIDESGMPKERFSAEFPKEGPSILRIQQVVRGDSAAYFCASRQFSGIQGDEQFFGPGTRLTVL.

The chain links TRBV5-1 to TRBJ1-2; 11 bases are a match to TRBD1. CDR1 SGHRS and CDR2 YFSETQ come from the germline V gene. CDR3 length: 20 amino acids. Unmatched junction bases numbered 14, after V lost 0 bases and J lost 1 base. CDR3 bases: TGCGCCAGCAGCTTGGTTGTGGGCGCAAGGGGGACAGGGGGTAACTATGGCTACACCTTC. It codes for CASSLVVGARGTGGNYGYTF.

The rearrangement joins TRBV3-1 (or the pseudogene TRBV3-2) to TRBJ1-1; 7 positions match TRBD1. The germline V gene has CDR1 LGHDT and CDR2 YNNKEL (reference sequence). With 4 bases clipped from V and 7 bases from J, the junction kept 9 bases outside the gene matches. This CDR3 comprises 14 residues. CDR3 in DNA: TGTGCCAGCAGCCGTGGGACAGTAAAGAGTGAAGCTTTCTTT. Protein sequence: CASSRGTVKSEAFF.

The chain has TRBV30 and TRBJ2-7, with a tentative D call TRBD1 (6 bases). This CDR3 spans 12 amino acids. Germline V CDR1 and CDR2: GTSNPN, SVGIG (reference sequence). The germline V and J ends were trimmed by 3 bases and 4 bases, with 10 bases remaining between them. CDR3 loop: CAWRDRSYEQYF. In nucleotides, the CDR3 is TGTGCCTGGAGGGACAGATCGTACGAGCAGTACTTC.

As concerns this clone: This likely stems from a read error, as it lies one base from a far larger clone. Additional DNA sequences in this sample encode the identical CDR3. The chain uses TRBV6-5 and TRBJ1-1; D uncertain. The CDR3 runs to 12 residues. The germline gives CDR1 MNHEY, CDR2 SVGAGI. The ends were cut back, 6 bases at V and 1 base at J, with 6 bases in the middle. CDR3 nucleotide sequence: TGTGCCAGCAGCCGGGGGAACACTGAAGCTTTCTTT. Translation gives CASSRGNTEAFF.

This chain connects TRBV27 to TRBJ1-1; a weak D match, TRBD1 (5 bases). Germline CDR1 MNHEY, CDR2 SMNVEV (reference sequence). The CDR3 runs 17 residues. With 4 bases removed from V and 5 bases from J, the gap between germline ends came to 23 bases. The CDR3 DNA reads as TGTGCCAGCAGTTCCCTCGGGGGGGGTCTTTTTAAAACTGAAGCTTTCTTT. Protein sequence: CASSSLGGGLFKTEAFF.

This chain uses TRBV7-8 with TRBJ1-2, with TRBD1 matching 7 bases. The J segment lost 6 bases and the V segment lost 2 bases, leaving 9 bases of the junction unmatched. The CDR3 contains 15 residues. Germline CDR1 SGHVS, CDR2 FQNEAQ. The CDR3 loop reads CASSLKGQPLDGYTF. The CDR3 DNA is TGTGCCAGCAGCTTAAAGGGACAGCCCTTGGATGGCTACACCTTC.

The DNA of the CDR3 is TGCGCCAGCAGCCAAGGACAAGGCGGGGAGCTGTTTTTT. It is translated as CASSQGQGGELFF. The chain employs TRBV4-1 and TRBJ2-2; unclear D gene. Trimming took 1 base from V and 7 from J, leaving 7 bases between them. The germline V gene has CDR1 MGHRA and CDR2 YSYEKL. There are 13 residues in the CDR3.

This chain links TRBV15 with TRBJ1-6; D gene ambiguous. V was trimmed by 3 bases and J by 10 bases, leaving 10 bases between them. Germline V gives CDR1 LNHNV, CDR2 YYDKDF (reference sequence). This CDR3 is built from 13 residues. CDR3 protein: CATSSERESPLHF. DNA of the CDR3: TGTGCCACCAGCAGCGAGAGGGAATCACCCCTCCACTTT.

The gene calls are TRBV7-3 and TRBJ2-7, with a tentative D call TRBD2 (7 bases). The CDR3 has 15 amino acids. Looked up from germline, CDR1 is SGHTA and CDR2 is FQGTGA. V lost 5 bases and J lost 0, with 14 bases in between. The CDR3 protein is CASSPSGGLSYEQYF. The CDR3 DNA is TGTGCCAGCAGCCCGTCGGGGGGCCTCTCCTACGAGCAGTACTTC.

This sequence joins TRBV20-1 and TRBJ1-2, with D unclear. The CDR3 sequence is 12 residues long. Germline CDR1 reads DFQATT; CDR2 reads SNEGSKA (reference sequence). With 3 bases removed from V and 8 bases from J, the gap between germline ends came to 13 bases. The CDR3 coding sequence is TGCAGTGCTAGTACTAGGGCGAGAGGCTACACCTTC. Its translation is CSASTRARGYTF.

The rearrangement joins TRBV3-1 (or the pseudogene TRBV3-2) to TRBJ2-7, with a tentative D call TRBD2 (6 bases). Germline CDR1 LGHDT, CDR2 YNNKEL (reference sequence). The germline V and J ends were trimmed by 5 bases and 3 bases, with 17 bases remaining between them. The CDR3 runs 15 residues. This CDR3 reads CASSEAGGTHYEQYF. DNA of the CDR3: TGTGCCAGCAGCGAGGCGGGTGGGACTCACTACGAGCAGTACTTC.

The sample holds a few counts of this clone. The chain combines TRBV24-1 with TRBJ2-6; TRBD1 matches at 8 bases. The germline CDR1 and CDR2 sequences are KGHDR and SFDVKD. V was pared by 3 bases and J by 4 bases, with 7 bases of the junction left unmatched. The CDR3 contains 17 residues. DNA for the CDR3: TGTGCCACCAGTGATGGACAGGGTACTCCCGGGGCCAACGTCCTGACTTTC. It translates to CATSDGQGTPGANVLTF.

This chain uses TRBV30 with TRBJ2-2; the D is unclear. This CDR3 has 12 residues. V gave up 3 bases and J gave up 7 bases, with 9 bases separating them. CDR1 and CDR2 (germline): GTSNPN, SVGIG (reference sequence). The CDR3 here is CAWSLQHGELFF. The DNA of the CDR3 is TGTGCCTGGAGCCTGCAACACGGGGAGCTGTTTTTT.

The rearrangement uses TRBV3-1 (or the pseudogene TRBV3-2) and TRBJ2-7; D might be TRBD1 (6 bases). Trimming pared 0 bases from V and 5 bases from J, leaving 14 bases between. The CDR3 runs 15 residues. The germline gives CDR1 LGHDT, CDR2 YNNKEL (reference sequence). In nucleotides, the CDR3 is TGTGCCAGCAGCCAAGATCAAGGGGGAAAGGACGAGCAGTACTTC. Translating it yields CASSQDQGGKDEQYF.

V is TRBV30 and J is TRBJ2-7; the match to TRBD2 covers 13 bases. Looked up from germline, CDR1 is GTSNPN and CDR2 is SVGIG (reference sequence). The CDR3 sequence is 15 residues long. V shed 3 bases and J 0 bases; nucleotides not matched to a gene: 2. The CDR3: CAWSGTSGNSYEQYF. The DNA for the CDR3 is TGTGCCTGGAGCGGGACTAGCGGGAACTCCTACGAGCAGTACTTC. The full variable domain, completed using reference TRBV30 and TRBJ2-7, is SQTIHQWPATLVQPVGSPLSLECTVEGTSNPNLYWYRQAAGRGLQLLFYSVGIGQISSEVPQNLSASRPQDRQFILSSKKLLLSDSGFYLCAWSGTSGNSYEQYFGPGTRLTVT.

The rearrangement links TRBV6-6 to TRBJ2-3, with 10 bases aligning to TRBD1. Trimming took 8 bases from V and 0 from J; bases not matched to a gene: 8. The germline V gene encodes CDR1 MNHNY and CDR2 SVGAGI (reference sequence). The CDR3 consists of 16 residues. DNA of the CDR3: TGTGCCAGCGGGACAGGGGCATTCCCTAGCACAGATACGCAGTATTTT. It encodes CASGTGAFPSTDTQYF.

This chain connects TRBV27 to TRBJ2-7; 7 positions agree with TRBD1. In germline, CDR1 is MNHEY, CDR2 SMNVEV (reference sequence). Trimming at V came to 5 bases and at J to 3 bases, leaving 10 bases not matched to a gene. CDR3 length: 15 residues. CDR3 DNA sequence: TGTGCCAGCAGTGACCGGGACAGTGGAATCTACGAGCAGTACTTC. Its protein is CASSDRDSGIYEQYF.

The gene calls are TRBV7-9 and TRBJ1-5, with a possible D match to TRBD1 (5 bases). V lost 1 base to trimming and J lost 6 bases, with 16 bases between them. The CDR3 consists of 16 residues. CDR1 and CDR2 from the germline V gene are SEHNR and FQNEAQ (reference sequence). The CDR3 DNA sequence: TGTGCCAGCAGCTTAGAAGGGGAGGGGAGATCTCAGCCCCAGCATTTT. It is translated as CASSLEGEGRSQPQHF.

The DNA for the CDR3 is TGTGCCAGCAGCTTTCACAGGGTAGGGACTGAAGCTTTCTTT. Its translation: CASSFHRVGTEAFF. The gene calls are TRBV7-2 and TRBJ1-1, with D maybe TRBD1 (6 bases). CDR1 is SGHTA and CDR2 is FQGNSA in the germline V gene. V was shortened by 3 bases and J by 5 bases, with 13 bases between the two germline ends. The CDR3 totals 14 residues.

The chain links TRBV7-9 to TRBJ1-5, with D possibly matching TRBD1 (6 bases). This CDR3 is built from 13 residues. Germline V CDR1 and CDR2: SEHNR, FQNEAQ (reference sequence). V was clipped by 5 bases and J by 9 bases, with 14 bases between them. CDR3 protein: CASSLRETGPQHF. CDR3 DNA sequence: TGTGCCAGCAGCCTCAGAGAGACAGGGCCCCAGCATTTT.

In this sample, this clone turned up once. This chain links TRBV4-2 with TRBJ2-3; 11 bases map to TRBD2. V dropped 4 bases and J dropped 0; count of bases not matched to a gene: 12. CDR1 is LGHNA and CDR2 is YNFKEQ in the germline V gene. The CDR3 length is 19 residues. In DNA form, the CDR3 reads TGTGCCAGCAGCCGGACCAGAACTAGCGGGGGCTCCAGCACAGATACGCAGTATTTT. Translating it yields CASSRTRTSGGSSTDTQYF.

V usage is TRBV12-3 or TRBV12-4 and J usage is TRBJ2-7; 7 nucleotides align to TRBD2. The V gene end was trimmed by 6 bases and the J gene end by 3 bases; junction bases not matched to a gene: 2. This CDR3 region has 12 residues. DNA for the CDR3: TGTGCCAGCAGCCAGCGGGGCTACGAGCAGTACTTC. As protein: CASSQRGYEQYF.

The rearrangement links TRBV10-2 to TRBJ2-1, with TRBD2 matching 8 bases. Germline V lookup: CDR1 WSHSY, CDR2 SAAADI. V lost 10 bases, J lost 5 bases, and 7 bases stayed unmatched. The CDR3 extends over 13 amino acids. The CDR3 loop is CATLQRGNNEQFF. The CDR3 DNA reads TGCGCCACCCTCCAGCGGGGGAACAATGAGCAGTTCTTC.

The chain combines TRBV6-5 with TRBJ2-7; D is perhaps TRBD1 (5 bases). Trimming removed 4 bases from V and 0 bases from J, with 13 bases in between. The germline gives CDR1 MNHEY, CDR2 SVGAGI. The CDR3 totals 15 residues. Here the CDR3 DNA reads TGTGCCAGCAGTTCCGGACAAGCCTCCTCCTACGAGCAGTACTTC. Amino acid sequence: CASSSGQASSYEQYF.

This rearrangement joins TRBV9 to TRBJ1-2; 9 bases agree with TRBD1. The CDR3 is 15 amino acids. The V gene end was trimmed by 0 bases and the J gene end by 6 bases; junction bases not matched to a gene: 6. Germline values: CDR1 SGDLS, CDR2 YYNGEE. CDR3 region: CASSVVGTGKDGYTF. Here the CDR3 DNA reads TGTGCCAGCAGCGTAGTGGGGACAGGGAAGGATGGCTACACCTTC.

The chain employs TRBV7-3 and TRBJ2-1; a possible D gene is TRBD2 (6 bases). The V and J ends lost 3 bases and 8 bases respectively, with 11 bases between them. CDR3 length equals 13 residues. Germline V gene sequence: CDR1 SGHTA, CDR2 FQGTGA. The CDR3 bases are TGTGCCAGCAGCTTGGGACTGGGGGATGAGCAGTTCTTC. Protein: CASSLGLGDEQFF.